These 19 T cell receptor beta chains originate from one sample sequenced in a study of T cells in Graves' hyperthyroidism and ophthalmopathy. TCR beta CDR3 region amplification was performed from RNA transcripts. The HTBI primer set was used in a first-round RT-PCR of the TCR CDR3. In TCRdb, the multiplex PCR reads were re-called with MiXCR into one record per CDR3 protein. This sample has more than 500,000 distinct CDR3 sequences, with 16% found just once. The sample was blood. The receptors were gathered from a woman in her 30s with Graves' ophthalmopathy.

This clonotype has more than one count but fewer than ten. The rearrangement uses TRBV6-1 and TRBJ2-5; D ambiguous. CDR1 and CDR2 from the germline V gene are MNHNS and SASEGT. Trimming cost V 8 bases and J 2 bases, with 15 bases left between them. This CDR3 region has 14 residues. The CDR3 spells CASSIRAKQETQYF. The CDR3 DNA is TGTGCCAGCTCGATAAGGGCTAAACAAGAGACCCAGTACTTC.

The chain joins TRBV24-1 to TRBJ2-6; no firm D call. The CDR3 is 15 amino acids. V lost 1 base and J lost 0, with 3 bases in between. Germline CDR1 KGHDR, CDR2 SFDVKD. In nucleotides, the CDR3 is TGTGCCACCAGTGATTTAGCCTCTGGGGCCAACGTCCTGACTTTC. It encodes CATSDLASGANVLTF.

This clonotype is a singleton in its sample. It may be a read error: a sequence one base away is much more abundant. The CDR3: CSARGYSLEQFF. Here the CDR3 DNA reads TGCAGTGCTAGAGGGTACTCCTTAGAGCAGTTCTTC. The rearrangement joins TRBV20-1 to TRBJ2-1; D ambiguous. Between the trimmed V and J ends, which lost 1 base and 10 bases, there was a span of 11 bases. The CDR3 is 12 amino acids. Germline V gene lookup returns CDR1 DFQATT and CDR2 SNEGSKA (reference sequence).

This clonotype occurred many times. V is TRBV20-1 and J is TRBJ1-1; D is uncertain. Trimming took off 4 bases at V and 7 bases at J, with 16 bases between the two ends. The CDR3 has 13 residues. The V gene's germline CDR1 is DFQATT and CDR2 SNEGSKA (reference sequence). CDR3 residues: CSAILTVVDEAFF. The CDR3 DNA reads as TGCAGTGCTATACTAACGGTTGTCGATGAAGCTTTCTTT.

The CDR3 DNA reads as TGTGCCATCACTGACCGGGACAACAATGAGCAGTTCTTC. This codes for CAITDRDNNEQFF. V is TRBV10-3 and J is TRBJ2-1; a possible D gene is TRBD1 (6 bases). The CDR3 extends over 13 amino acids. The V end lost 7 bases, the J end lost 5 bases, and 12 bases lay between the germline ends. Germline V gene sequence: CDR1 ENHRY, CDR2 SYGVKD.

This clonotype appeared many times. This chain joins TRBV12-3 or TRBV12-4 and TRBJ1-4, with 7 bases aligning to TRBD1. The V and J ends lost 8 bases and 4 bases, in that order; junction bases with no gene match: 7. CDR3 length: 14 amino acids. Here the CDR3 reads CASRTGQLNEKLFF. CDR3 DNA sequence: TGTGCCAGCCGAACGGGACAGCTTAATGAAAAACTGTTTTTT.

This clonotype was recorded many times. This chain connects TRBV28 to TRBJ2-1, with 11 nucleotides matching TRBD2. Looked up from germline, CDR1 is MDHEN and CDR2 is SYDVKM. The CDR3 has 15 amino acids. J lost 3 bases, V lost 6 bases, and 4 bases had no gene match. The CDR3 spells CASSRLAGGYNEQFF. CDR3 sequence (DNA): TGTGCCAGCAGCCGCCTAGCGGGAGGCTACAATGAGCAGTTCTTC.

The sample holds a few counts of this clonotype. The rearrangement uses TRBV19 and TRBJ2-3, with 9 bases identical to TRBD2. Germline values: CDR1 LNHDA, CDR2 SQIVND (reference sequence). V lost 5 bases to trimming and J lost 9 bases; unmatched junction nucleotides: 6. The CDR3 is 13 amino acids. The CDR3 nucleotides read TGTGCCAGTAGTGCGGGAGCGGGGGGAACGCAGTATTTT. Translated, it gives CASSAGAGGTQYF.

Many counts were recorded for this clonotype. The chain joins TRBV20-1 to TRBJ2-1; D might be TRBD2 (6 bases). The CDR3 runs 14 residues. The germline V and J ends were trimmed by 4 bases and 9 bases, with 19 bases remaining between them. Per germline, CDR1 DFQATT and CDR2 SNEGSKA (reference sequence). The CDR3 region is CSANLGLGGVEQFF. CDR3 DNA: TGCAGTGCTAATCTGGGTCTGGGAGGAGTTGAGCAGTTCTTC.

The sample holds a few counts of this clonotype. In nucleotides, the CDR3 is TGCGCCAGCAGCCATGGACTAGCGGGAGGGTTGGAATACAATGAGCAGTTCTTC. Translation gives CASSHGLAGGLEYNEQFF. The V gene is TRBV4-1, the J gene TRBJ2-1; 15 bases are a match to TRBD2. The J segment lost 4 bases and the V segment lost 3 bases, leaving 7 bases of the junction unmatched. This CDR3 has 18 residues. The V gene's germline CDR1 is MGHRA and CDR2 YSYEKL.

Ten or more counts support this clonotype. This chain links TRBV3-1 with TRBJ2-7; perhaps D is TRBD1 or TRBD2 (5 bases each). CDR1 and CDR2 (germline): LGHDT, YNNKEL (reference sequence). The CDR3 is 12 residues long. V lost 3 bases and J 6 bases, leaving 9 bases between the germline ends. DNA of the CDR3: TGTGCCAGCAGCCAGTTTGGGGGCGAGCAGTACTTC. Encoded protein: CASSQFGGEQYF.

Ten or more counts support this clonotype. The gene calls are TRBV2 and TRBJ2-5, with a tentative D call TRBD2 (5 bases). Germline V gives CDR1 SNHLY, CDR2 FYNNEI. Trimming left V 8 bases short and J 4 bases short, with 14 bases between. This CDR3 has 13 residues. Here the CDR3 reads CASRRWERETQYF. The CDR3 DNA reads as TGTGCCAGCCGTAGGTGGGAGAGAGAGACCCAGTACTTC.

This clonotype has ten or more counts. The chain couples TRBV6-5 to TRBJ1-1, with D possibly TRBD1 on 6 matching bases. The CDR3 length is 15 residues. V was pared by 0 bases and J by 2 bases, with 10 bases between. Germline V gene lookup returns CDR1 MNHEY and CDR2 SVGAGI. The CDR3 DNA reads TGTGCCAGCAGTTACTCCGGACAGCCAAACACTGAAGCTTTCTTT. It specifies CASSYSGQPNTEAFF.

The table lists this clonotype with a few counts. The V call is TRBV28, the J call TRBJ2-1, with 11 positions matching TRBD2. CDR3 length equals 16 residues. The germline gives CDR1 MDHEN, CDR2 SYDVKM. With 4 bases clipped from V and 8 bases from J, the junction kept 10 bases outside the gene matches. In DNA, the CDR3 is TGTGCCAGCAGTTCAATTAGCGGGAGGGCCTCATATGAGCAGTTCTTC. Its translation: CASSSISGRASYEQFF.

This clonotype was counted only a few times. V usage is TRBV7-8 and J usage is TRBJ1-4, with D hard to call. The germline V gene has CDR1 SGHVS and CDR2 FQNEAQ. The V end lost 1 base, the J end lost 2 bases, and 8 bases lay between the germline ends. There are 15 residues in the CDR3. The CDR3 protein is CASSLVPKTNEKLFF. CDR3 sequence (DNA): TGTGCCAGCAGCTTAGTACCTAAGACTAATGAAAAACTGTTTTTT.

The chain is built from TRBV6-2 or TRBV6-3 and TRBJ1-6; 8 nucleotides line up with TRBD1. The CDR3 has 14 amino acids. V lost 6 bases to trimming and J lost 10 bases; unmatched junction nucleotides: 8. Germline assignment: CDR1 MNHEY and CDR2 SVGEGT. CDR3 nucleotide sequence: TGTGCCAGCAGCTTCGACAGGGGCGCGTCACCCCTCCACTTT. Translated, it gives CASSFDRGASPLHF.

This clonotype has a count of ten or more. The chain recombines TRBV3-1 with TRBJ2-7; 7 nucleotides match TRBD1. CDR1 and CDR2 from the germline V gene are LGHDT and YNNKEL (reference sequence). V lost 6 bases and J lost 5; bases outside the gene matches: 13. CDR3 size: 15 residues. CDR3 coding DNA: TGTGCCAGCAGACGTATGGGACAGCCTACTGACGAGCAGTACTTC. It yields the protein CASRRMGQPTDEQYF.

This clonotype was counted at least ten times. The chain couples TRBV13 to TRBJ1-2, with D hard to call. From germline, CDR1 is PRHDT and CDR2 FYEKMQ (reference sequence). Trimming took 2 bases from V and 0 from J, leaving 7 bases between them. This CDR3 is 14 amino acids long. As DNA, the CDR3 is TGTGCCAGCAGCTTATTAAGAGCTAACTATGGCTACACCTTC. It is translated as CASSLLRANYGYTF.

J is TRBJ1-5 and V is TRBV28, with 11 bases identical to TRBD1. From germline, CDR1 is MDHEN and CDR2 SYDVKM. The V segment lost 2 bases and the J segment 5 bases; nucleotides outside the gene matches: 8. The CDR3 loop spans 17 amino acids. CDR3 sequence reads: CASSLSPPGQGDQPQHF. The DNA of the CDR3 is TGTGCCAGCAGTTTAAGCCCCCCGGGACAGGGGGATCAGCCCCAGCATTTT.